A selection of T cell receptor beta chains follows, all from one sample in a study of early stage breast cancer tumors. Produced via immunoSEQ multiplex PCR; TCRdb's table is partial and in-frame only. The sample includes about 41,000 clones, roughly 69% seen only once; the top ten take 5.5% to 8%. Sequenced material: blood. All receptors come from a person aged 50 to 59 with breast cancer. Each CDR3 is given without its conserved first and last residue. The order of the fields is CDR3 protein, J gene, CDR3 length, V gene, D gene. A D gene is named only where the DNA matches it firmly.

CDR3: ASSPTGRMGEKLF; J: TRBJ1-4; length: 13; V: TRBV5-8; D: TRBD1
CDR3: ASWGGREGNQPQH; J: TRBJ1-5; length: 13; V: TRBV19; D: .
CDR3: ASSEPGLGTSAQY; J: TRBJ2-7; length: 13; V: TRBV6-1; D: TRBD2
CDR3: AISGVDRVTGELF; J: TRBJ2-2; length: 13; V: TRBV10-3; D: TRBD1
CDR3: SVERTGHEQY; J: TRBJ2-7; length: 10; V: TRBV29-1; D: TRBD1
CDR3: ASSPDSMTGNEQF; J: TRBJ2-1; length: 13; V: TRBV5-5; D: .
CDR3: ASSRDSITGELF; J: TRBJ2-2; length: 12; V: TRBV6-6; D: .
CDR3: ASSLRVAGNTGELF; J: TRBJ2-2; length: 14; V: TRBV5-1; D: TRBD2
CDR3: ASSLSGGADGYT; J: TRBJ1-2; length: 12; V: TRBV5-4; D: TRBD1
CDR3: ASSELGAYGYT; J: TRBJ1-2; length: 11; V: TRBV2; D: .
CDR3: ASSKARDSNQPQH; J: TRBJ1-5; length: 13; V: TRBV21-1; D: .
CDR3: ASSKGTSGRSDEQF; J: TRBJ2-1; length: 14; V: TRBV21-1; D: .
CDR3: ASTRGTGGNTEAF; J: TRBJ1-1; length: 13; V: TRBV5-1; D: TRBD1
CDR3: ASKKGADTQY; J: TRBJ2-3; length: 10; V: TRBV11-3; D: .
CDR3: ASSLQNTEAF; J: TRBJ1-1; length: 10; V: TRBV7-8; D: .
CDR3: ASSYSSGGRETQY; J: TRBJ2-5; length: 13; V: TRBV6-5; D: TRBD2
CDR3: ASRGSNNSPLH; J: TRBJ1-6; length: 11; V: TRBV2; D: .
CDR3: SATTGGRLDYGYT; J: TRBJ1-2; length: 13; V: TRBV29-1; D: TRBD1
CDR3: ASSLGTGRYGYT; J: TRBJ1-2; length: 12; V: TRBV5-1; D: TRBD1
CDR3: ASSFPREEGFSTDTQY; J: TRBJ2-3; length: 16; V: TRBV7-6; D: TRBD2
CDR3: ASSPGETQY; J: TRBJ2-5; length: 9; V: TRBV11-3; D: .
CDR3: ASSSRLAGNEQF; J: TRBJ2-1; length: 12; V: TRBV5-1; D: TRBD2
CDR3: ASSVAESPQETQY; J: TRBJ2-5; length: 13; V: TRBV9; D: .
CDR3: ASSVRHENSPLH; J: TRBJ1-6; length: 12; V: TRBV9; D: .
CDR3: ASSHSVTQY; J: TRBJ2-3; length: 9; V: TRBV13; D: .
CDR3: ASSHPVERTYEQY; J: TRBJ2-7; length: 13; V: TRBV7-9; D: .
CDR3: ASRATGVGNYGYT; J: TRBJ1-2; length: 13; V: TRBV27; D: .
CDR3: ASRDPGQQETQY; J: TRBJ2-5; length: 12; V: TRBV6-5; D: .
CDR3: ASSSSGLADTQY; J: TRBJ2-3; length: 12; V: TRBV6-6; D: TRBD2
CDR3: ASSLAAGAGEKLF; J: TRBJ1-4; length: 13; V: TRBV5-1; D: .
CDR3: ASSYSKRGSYEQY; J: TRBJ2-7; length: 13; V: TRBV6-5; D: .
CDR3: ASIGRGTYNEQF; J: TRBJ2-1; length: 12; V: TRBV28; D: .
CDR3: ASSYRGSGNTIY; J: TRBJ1-3; length: 12; V: TRBV5-5; D: TRBD1
CDR3: ASSDPGTSWYNEQF; J: TRBJ2-1; length: 14; V: TRBV11-2; D: TRBD2
CDR3: ASSPTSGRAGDTGELF; J: TRBJ2-2; length: 16; V: TRBV7-9; D: TRBD2
CDR3: ASSPPRTGVTYEQY; J: TRBJ2-7; length: 14; V: TRBV14; D: TRBD1
CDR3: ASSVRDTRRAF; J: TRBJ1-1; length: 11; V: TRBV6-1; D: .
CDR3: ASTGMNTEAF; J: TRBJ1-1; length: 10; V: TRBV2; D: .
CDR3: ASSQTSGGQETQY; J: TRBJ2-5; length: 13; V: TRBV7-2; D: TRBD2
CDR3: ASSVTGGNYNEQF; J: TRBJ2-1; length: 13; V: TRBV19; D: TRBD1
CDR3: ASSGPHSPLH; J: TRBJ1-6; length: 10; V: TRBV18; D: .
CDR3: ASSPTTGLQETQY; J: TRBJ2-5; length: 13; V: TRBV18; D: TRBD1
CDR3: ASSLGITGETNYGYT; J: TRBJ1-2; length: 15; V: TRBV7-8; D: TRBD1
CDR3: ASSPRGLAGVGETQY; J: TRBJ2-5; length: 15; V: TRBV11-3; D: TRBD2
CDR3: ASSQDSSFTGELF; J: TRBJ2-2; length: 13; V: TRBV7-9; D: .
CDR3: ASTAGGNLPSYEQY; J: TRBJ2-7; length: 14; V: TRBV9; D: .
CDR3: ASSSEETQY; J: TRBJ2-5; length: 9; V: TRBV6-6; D: .
CDR3: TSSQDLRTSETSYEQY; J: TRBJ2-7; length: 16; V: TRBV1; D: .
CDR3: ASSVGTAASGNTIY; J: TRBJ1-3; length: 14; V: TRBV9; D: .